This T cell receptor beta chain was profiled in a study of T cells in Graves' hyperthyroidism and ophthalmopathy. Diagnosis rested on symptoms, serum thyroxine and TRAb, thyroid ultrasound, and orbital computed tomography. It was 8 to 10 ml of fresh peripheral blood that supplied the PBMCs. The CDR3 loop spans 13 amino acids. V gave up 3 bases and J gave up 7 bases, with 12 bases separating them. Authors of the study amplified TCR beta CDR3 regions from RNA transcripts. The primer set for the first-round RT-PCR of the TCR CDR3 was HTBI. TCRdb passed the multiplex PCR reads through MiXCR, listing each CDR3 protein once. This table has some 490,000 distinct CDR3 sequences, about 20% appearing once.

This TCR derives from an older woman with Graves' ophthalmopathy. The chain carries TRBV12-3 or TRBV12-4 and TRBJ1-1; D is uncertain. Sequenced: blood. The DNA of the CDR3 is TGTGCCAGCAGTTTCTCACACAAGGGTGAAGCTTTCTTT. This sequence encodes CASSFSHKGEAFF.